The source of this T cell receptor (beta chain) is a study of OX40 agonist ivuxolimab in advanced cancers. Study in general: Patients were dosed with the agonistic anti-OX40 (CD134) antibody ivuxolimab. Dose-escalation patients' cancers were hepatocellular carcinoma, melanoma, renal cell or head and neck cancer.

Here immunoSEQ multiplex PCR was the method, and the copy in TCRdb shows in-frame clones only, minus some. The sample consists of fewer than 70,000 clones, 70% to 85% of them appearing once. CDR1 is MNHNS and CDR2 is SASEGT in the germline V gene. The CDR3 extends over 13 amino acids. Deletions cut 7 bases from V and 1 base from J, with 10 bases between. Sequenced material: CD4+ or CD8+ T cells sorted from blood, taken in a trial of the OX40 agonist ivuxolimab. The chain links TRBV6-1 to TRBJ1-1; tentatively, D is TRBD1 (5 bases). This receptor was identified in an adult with an advanced solid tumor such as melanoma, head and neck, liver or kidney cancer. Here the CDR3 reads CASTAQENTEAFF. The CDR3 nucleotides are TGTGCCAGCACCGCACAGGAGAACACTGAAGCTTTCTTT.